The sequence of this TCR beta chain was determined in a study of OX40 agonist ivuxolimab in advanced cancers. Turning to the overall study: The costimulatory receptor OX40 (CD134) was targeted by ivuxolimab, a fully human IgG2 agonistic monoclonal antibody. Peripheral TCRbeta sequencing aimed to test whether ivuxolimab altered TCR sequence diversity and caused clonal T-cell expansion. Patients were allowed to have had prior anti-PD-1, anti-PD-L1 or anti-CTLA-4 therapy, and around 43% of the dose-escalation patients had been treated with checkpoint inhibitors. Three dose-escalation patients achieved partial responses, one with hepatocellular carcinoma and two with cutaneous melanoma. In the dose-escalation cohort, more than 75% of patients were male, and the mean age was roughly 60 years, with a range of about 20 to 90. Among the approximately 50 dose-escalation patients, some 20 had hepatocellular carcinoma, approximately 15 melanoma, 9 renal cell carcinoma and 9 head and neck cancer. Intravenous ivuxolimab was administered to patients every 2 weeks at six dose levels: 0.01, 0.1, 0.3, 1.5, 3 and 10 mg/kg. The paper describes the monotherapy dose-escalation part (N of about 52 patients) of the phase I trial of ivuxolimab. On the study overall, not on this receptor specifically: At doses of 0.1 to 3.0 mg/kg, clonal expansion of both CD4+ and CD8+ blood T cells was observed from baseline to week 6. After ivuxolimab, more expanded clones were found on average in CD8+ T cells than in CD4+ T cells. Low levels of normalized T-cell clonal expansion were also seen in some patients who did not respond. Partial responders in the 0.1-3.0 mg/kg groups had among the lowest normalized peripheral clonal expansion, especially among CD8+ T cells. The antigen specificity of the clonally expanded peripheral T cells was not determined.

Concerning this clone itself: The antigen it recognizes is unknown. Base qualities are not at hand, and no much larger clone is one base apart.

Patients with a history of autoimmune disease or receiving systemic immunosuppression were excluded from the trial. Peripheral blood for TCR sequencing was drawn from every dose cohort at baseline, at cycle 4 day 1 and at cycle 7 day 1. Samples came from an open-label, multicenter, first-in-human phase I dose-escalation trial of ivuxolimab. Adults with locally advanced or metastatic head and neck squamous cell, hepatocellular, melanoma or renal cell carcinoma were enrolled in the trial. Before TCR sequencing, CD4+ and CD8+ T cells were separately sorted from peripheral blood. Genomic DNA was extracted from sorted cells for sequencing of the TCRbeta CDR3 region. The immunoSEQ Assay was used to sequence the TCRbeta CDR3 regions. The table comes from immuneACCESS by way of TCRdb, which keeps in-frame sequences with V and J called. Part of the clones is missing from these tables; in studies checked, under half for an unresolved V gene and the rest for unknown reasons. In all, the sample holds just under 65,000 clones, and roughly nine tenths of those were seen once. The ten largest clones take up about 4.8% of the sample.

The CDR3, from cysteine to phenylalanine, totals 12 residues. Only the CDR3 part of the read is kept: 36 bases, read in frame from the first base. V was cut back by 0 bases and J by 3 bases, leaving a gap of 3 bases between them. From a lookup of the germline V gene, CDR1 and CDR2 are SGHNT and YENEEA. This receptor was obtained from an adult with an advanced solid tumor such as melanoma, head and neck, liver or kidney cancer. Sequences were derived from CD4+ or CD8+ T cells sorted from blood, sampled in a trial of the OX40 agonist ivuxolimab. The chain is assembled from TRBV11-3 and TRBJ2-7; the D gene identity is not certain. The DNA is TGTGCCAGCAGCTTAGATAACTACGAGCAGTACTTC. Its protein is CASSLDNYEQYF.